This T cell receptor (beta chain) is drawn from a study of T-cell memory formation after mild COVID-19. Study overall: TCR clustering was largely donor specific. Study conclusions and caveats: The authors did not confirm SARS-CoV-2 specificity of second-wave clones peaking day 37.

Germline CDR1 reads SQVTM; CDR2 reads ANQGSEA. The CDR3 is made up of 11 amino acids. V was pared by 5 bases and J by 2 bases, with 6 bases between. cDNA libraries for TCR alpha and TCR beta, carrying sample barcodes and UMIs, came from 5'RACE with constant-segment primers. One entry per CDR3 protein results from TCRdb running MiXCR on the 5' RACE reads. The repertoire holds roughly 180,000 distinct CDR3 sequences, roughly 20% seen once, with roughly 4.3% in the top ten. This clonotype has at least ten counts. Its antigen is unidentified. This sequence was found in a man aged 18 to 30 who had mild COVID-19 (a few samples of this study predate the infection). Cell type and time point are not known. The source material was PBMCs or a T cell subset sorted from them (not recorded which). This chain uses TRBV29-1 with TRBJ1-2; D not certain. This CDR3 reads CSVYLNYGYTF. The CDR3 region has the DNA TGCAGCGTTTATCTGAACTATGGCTACACCTTC.